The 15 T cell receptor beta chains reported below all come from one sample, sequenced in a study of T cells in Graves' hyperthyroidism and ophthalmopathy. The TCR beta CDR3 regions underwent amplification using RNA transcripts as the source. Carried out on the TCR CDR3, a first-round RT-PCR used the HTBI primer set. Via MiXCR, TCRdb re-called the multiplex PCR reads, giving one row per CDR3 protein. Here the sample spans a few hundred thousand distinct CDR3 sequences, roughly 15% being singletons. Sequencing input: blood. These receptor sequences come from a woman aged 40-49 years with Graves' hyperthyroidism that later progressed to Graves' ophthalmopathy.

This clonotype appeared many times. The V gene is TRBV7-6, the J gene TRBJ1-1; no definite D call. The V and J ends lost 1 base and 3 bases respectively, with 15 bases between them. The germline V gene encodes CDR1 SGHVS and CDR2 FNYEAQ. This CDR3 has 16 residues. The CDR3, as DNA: TGTGCCAGCAGCTTAGTTTATGCAAGGTCGGACACTGAAGCTTTCTTT. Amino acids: CASSLVYARSDTEAFF.

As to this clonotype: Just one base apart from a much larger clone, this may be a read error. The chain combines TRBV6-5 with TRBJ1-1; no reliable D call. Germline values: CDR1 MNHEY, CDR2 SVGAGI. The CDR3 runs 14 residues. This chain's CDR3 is CASSYIQQNTKAFF. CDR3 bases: TGTGCCAGCAGTTATATACAGCAGAACACTAAAGCTTTCTTT.

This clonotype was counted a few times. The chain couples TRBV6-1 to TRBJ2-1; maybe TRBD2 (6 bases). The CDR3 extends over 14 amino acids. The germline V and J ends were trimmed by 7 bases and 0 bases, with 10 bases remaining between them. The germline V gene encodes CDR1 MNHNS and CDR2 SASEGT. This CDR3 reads CASTFSGSYNEQFF. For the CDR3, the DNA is TGTGCCAGCACCTTTAGCGGCTCCTACAATGAGCAGTTCTTC.

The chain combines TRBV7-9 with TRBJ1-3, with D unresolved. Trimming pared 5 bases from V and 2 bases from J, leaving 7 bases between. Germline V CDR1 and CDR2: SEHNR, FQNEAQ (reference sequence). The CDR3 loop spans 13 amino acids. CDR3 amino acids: CASSGVAGNTIYF. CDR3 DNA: TGTGCCAGCAGCGGAGTTGCTGGAAACACCATATATTTT.

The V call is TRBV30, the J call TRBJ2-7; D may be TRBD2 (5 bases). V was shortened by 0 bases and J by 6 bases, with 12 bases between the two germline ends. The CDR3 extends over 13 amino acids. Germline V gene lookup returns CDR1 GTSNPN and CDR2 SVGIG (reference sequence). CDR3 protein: CAWSVLVFGEQYF. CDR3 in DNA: TGTGCCTGGAGTGTACTAGTTTTCGGCGAGCAGTACTTC.

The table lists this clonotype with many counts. The CDR3 DNA sequence: TGTGCCAGCAGTTTTGAGGGTTTGGGGAGAACTAATGAAAAACTGTTTTTT. Protein sequence: CASSFEGLGRTNEKLFF. The chain uses TRBV28 and TRBJ1-4; no definite D call. CDR1 MDHEN and CDR2 SYDVKM come from the germline V gene. This CDR3 region has 17 residues. Trimming pared 3 bases from V and 1 base from J, leaving 15 bases between.

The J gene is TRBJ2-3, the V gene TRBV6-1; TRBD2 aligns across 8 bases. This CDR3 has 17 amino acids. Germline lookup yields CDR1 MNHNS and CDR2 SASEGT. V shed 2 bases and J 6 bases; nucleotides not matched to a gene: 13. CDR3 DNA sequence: TGTGCCAGCAGTGAACATATCACTAGCGGAGCCCGGGATACGCAGTATTTT. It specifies CASSEHITSGARDTQYF.

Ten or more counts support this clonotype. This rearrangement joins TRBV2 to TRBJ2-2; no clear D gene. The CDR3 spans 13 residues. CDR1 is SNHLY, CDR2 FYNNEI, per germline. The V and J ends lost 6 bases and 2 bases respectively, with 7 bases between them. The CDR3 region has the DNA TGTGCCAGCAGAAGACTTAACACCGGGGAGCTGTTTTTT. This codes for CASRRLNTGELFF.

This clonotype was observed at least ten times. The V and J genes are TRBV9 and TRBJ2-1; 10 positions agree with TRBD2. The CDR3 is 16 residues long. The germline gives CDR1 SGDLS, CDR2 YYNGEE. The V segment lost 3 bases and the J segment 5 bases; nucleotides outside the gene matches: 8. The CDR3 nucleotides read TGTGCCAGCAGCGGGACTAGCGGACGCGGTAACAATGAGCAGTTCTTC. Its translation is CASSGTSGRGNNEQFF.

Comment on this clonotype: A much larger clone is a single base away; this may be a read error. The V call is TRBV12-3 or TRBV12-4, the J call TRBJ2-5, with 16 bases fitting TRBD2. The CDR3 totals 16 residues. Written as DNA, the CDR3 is TGTGCCAGCAGTTTGGGGACTAGCGGGAGGGGGGAGACCCGGTACTTC. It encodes CASSLGTSGRGETRYF.

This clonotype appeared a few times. The CDR3 sequence: CASSFAGDGGNEQFF. CDR3 bases: TGTGCCAGCAGCTTTGCGGGAGATGGGGGCAATGAGCAGTTCTTC. The chain carries TRBV5-4 and TRBJ2-1, with 7 bases lining up with TRBD2. The CDR3 has 15 amino acids. The germline gives CDR1 SGHNT, CDR2 YYREEE (reference sequence). V was clipped by 2 bases and J by 6 bases; unmatched bases: 8.

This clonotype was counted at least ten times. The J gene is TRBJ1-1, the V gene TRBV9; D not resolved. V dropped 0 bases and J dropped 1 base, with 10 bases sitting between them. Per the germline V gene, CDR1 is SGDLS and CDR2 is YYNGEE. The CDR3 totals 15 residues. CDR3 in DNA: TGTGCCAGCAGCGTAGGAGGGCAGCCGAACACTGAAGCTTTCTTT. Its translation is CASSVGGQPNTEAFF.

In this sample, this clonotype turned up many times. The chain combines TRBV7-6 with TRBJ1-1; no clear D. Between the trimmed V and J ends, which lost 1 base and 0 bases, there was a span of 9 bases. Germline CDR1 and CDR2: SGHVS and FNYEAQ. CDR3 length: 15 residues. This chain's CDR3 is CASSLGGDMNTEAFF. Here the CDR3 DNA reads TGTGCCAGCAGCTTAGGGGGAGATATGAACACTGAAGCTTTCTTT. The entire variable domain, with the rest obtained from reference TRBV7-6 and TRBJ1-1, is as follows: GAGVSQSPRYKVTKRGQDVALRCDPISGHVSLYWYRQALGQGPEFLTYFNYEAQQDKSGLPNDRFSAERPEGSISTLTIQRTEQRDSAMYRCASSLGGDMNTEAFFGQGTRLTVV.

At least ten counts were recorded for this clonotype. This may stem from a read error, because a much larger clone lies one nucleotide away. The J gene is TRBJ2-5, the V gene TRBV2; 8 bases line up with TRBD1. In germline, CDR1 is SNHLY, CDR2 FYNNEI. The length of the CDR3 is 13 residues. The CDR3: CACAGTGQEAQYF. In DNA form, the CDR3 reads TGTGCCTGCGCCGGGACAGGACAAGAGGCCCAGTACTTC. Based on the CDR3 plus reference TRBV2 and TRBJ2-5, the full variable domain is EPEVTQTPSHQVTQMGQEVILRCVPISNHLYFYWYRQILGQKVEFLVSFYNNEISEKSEIFDDQFSVERPDGSNFTLKIRSTKLEDSAMYFCACAGTGQEAQYFGPGTRLLVL.

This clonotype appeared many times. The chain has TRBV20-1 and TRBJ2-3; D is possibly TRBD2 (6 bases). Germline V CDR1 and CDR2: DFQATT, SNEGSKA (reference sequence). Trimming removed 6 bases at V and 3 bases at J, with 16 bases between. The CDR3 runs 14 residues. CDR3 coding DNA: TGCAGTGCCCACCGGGCGGGACGGACAGATACGCAGTATTTT. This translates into CSAHRAGRTDTQYF.